These 27 T cell receptor beta chains share one sample of origin, sequenced in a study of blood T cells in healthy people across ages (dated by TCRdb to between 2015 and 2016). Library creation used 5' RACE. TCRdb names Illumina HiSeq 2500 as the instrument used. The second PCR ran for roughly 7 to 12 cycles and used a J-beta primer mix along with a sample-barcoded 5' primer. The public sequencing data were trimmed at Q25 with fastp and processed into clonotypes with MiXCR by TCRdb, which kept only in-frame beta chains. Under each unique CDR3 protein, matching rows form one entry showing the most common genes and DNA. This sample holds 250,000 to 300,000 distinct CDR3 sequences; around 27% were observed only once. The ten biggest clones cover approximately 30% of the sample. The sequenced sample consisted of blood. The receptors derive from a woman aged 70-85 years in good health.

Comment on this clonotype: A much larger clone differs from this one at a single base, so this may be a read error. The chain links TRBV7-9 to TRBJ2-1, with D possibly matching TRBD2 (6 bases). Germline V lookup: CDR1 SEHNR, CDR2 FQNEAQ (reference sequence). This CDR3 comprises 15 residues. V gave up 5 bases and J gave up 7 bases, with 18 bases separating them. CDR3 in amino acids: CASSRETGSWNEQFF. Here the CDR3 DNA reads TGTGCCAGCAGCCGGGAGACGGGATCTTGGAATGAGCAGTTCTTC. Combining the CDR3 with reference TRBV7-9 and TRBJ2-1 gives the whole variable domain DTGVSQNPRHKITKRGQNVTFRCDPISEHNRLYWYRQTLGQGPEFLTYFQNEAQLEKSRLLSDRFSAERPKGSFSTLEIQRTEQGDSAMYLCASSRETGSWNEQFFGPGTRLTVL.

The chain uses TRBV20-1 and TRBJ1-2; unclear D gene. The CDR3 loop spans 10 amino acids. CDR1 and CDR2 (germline): DFQATT, SNEGSKA (reference sequence). V lost 6 bases and J 5 bases, leaving 7 bases between the germline ends. In nucleotides, the CDR3 is TGCAGTGCCGACCCTTATGGCTACACCTTC. Its translation: CSADPYGYTF.

This chain connects TRBV10-3 to TRBJ2-5, with D unclear. With 4 bases removed from V and 2 bases from J, the gap between germline ends came to 11 bases. CDR1 and CDR2 from the germline V gene are ENHRY and SYGVKD. CDR3 length: 14 amino acids. The CDR3 loop is CAISVSQEQETQYF. The CDR3, as DNA: TGTGCCATCAGTGTGTCACAAGAGCAAGAGACCCAGTACTTC.

This clonotype was seen only a few times. The chain recombines TRBV5-5 with TRBJ1-1; D is unclear. In germline, CDR1 is SGHKS, CDR2 YYEKEE (reference sequence). The CDR3 has 13 residues. V was cut by 4 bases and J by 6 bases, with 13 bases left in between. CDR3 sequence: CASSLGGGAEAFF. CDR3 in DNA: TGTGCCAGCAGCCTCGGAGGTGGCGCTGAAGCTTTCTTT.

This clonotype has a handful of counts. The chain recombines TRBV5-1 with TRBJ1-1; D might be TRBD1 (6 bases). V lost 5 bases and J 0 bases, leaving 17 bases between the germline ends. The CDR3 length is 16 residues. The germline CDR1 and CDR2 sequences are SGHRS and YFSETQ. CDR3 residues: CASSSLGANLNTEAFF. CDR3 nucleotides: TGCGCCAGCAGTTCTTTGGGGGCGAACTTGAACACTGAAGCTTTCTTT.

The J gene is TRBJ2-5, the V gene TRBV5-1, with TRBD1 matching over 7 bases. The end of the DNA fits TRBJ2-1 better, so the J call may be wrong. CDR1 is SGHRS and CDR2 is YFSETQ in the germline V gene. The length of the CDR3 is 13 residues. The CDR3 coding sequence is TGCGCCAGCAGCGACGGGACAGATAATGAGCAGTTCTTC. It specifies CASSDGTDNEQFF.

The rearrangement links TRBV28 to TRBJ1-1; perhaps TRBD1 as D (6 bases). CDR1 and CDR2 (germline): MDHEN, SYDVKM. The CDR3 is 15 residues long. The V end was cut by 2 bases, the J end by 1 base, with 11 bases between. As DNA, the CDR3 is TGTGCCAGCAGTTTAGGGGGGCGGAAGAACACTGAAGCTTTCTTT. It specifies CASSLGGRKNTEAFF.

V gene TRBV7-2 combines with J gene TRBJ2-2; D is ambiguous. Germline V gene sequence: CDR1 SGHTA, CDR2 FQGNSA. The CDR3 has 13 amino acids. Trimming removed 5 bases at V and 4 bases at J, with 8 bases between. The CDR3 nucleotides read TGTGCCAGCAGCCAAGGGTTCACCGGGGAGCTGTTTTTT. Amino acid sequence: CASSQGFTGELFF.

Details on this clonotype: The CDR3 does not end in the conserved phenylalanine or tryptophan, so this is likely a read error. This chain connects TRBV29-1 to TRBJ2-5, with D possibly matching TRBD2 (6 bases). The J call could be wrong; TRBJ2-7 is a better fit for the DNA end. Germline V gene sequence: CDR1 SQVTM, CDR2 ANQGSEA. The CDR3 runs 15 residues. CDR3 sequence reads: CSVEDGLGGSYEQYS. CDR3 DNA: TGCAGCGTTGAAGACGGTTTGGGGGGCTCCTACGAGCAGTACTCC.

The rearrangement uses TRBV24-1 and TRBJ2-1, with D unresolved. There are 15 residues in the CDR3. V lost 5 bases to trimming and J lost 0 bases, with 10 bases between them. Germline CDR1 reads KGHDR; CDR2 reads SFDVKD. In nucleotides, the CDR3 is TGTGCCACCAGTGGAGGTAAAGTCTCCTACAATGAGCAGTTCTTC. Translating it yields CATSGGKVSYNEQFF.

The chain employs TRBV25-1 and TRBJ1-2; D unresolved. Germline V gene data show CDR1 as MGHDK and CDR2 as SYGVNS. The CDR3 length is 15 residues. Deletions cut 2 bases from V and 0 bases from J, with 10 bases between. The CDR3 nucleotides are TGTGCCAGCAGTGAAGGGAAGGTGGCTAACTATGGCTACACCTTC. This sequence encodes CASSEGKVANYGYTF.

This clonotype was detected many times. The J gene is TRBJ1-6, the V gene TRBV7-2; possible D gene TRBD1, 5 bases. CDR1 and CDR2 from the germline V gene are SGHTA and FQGNSA. V gave up 2 bases and J gave up 10 bases, with 9 bases separating them. The CDR3 extends over 13 amino acids. The CDR3 loop reads CASSLQGESPLHF. The CDR3 DNA reads TGTGCCAGCAGCTTACAGGGAGAATCACCCCTCCACTTT.

CDR3 sequence: CASSPLAETQYF. DNA of the CDR3: TGTGCCAGCAGCCCACTAGCGGAGACCCAGTACTTC. The chain employs TRBV7-2 and TRBJ2-5; 7 bases are shared with TRBD2. This CDR3 contains 12 residues. V gave up 5 bases and J gave up 5 bases; unmatched junction bases: 2. CDR1 and CDR2 from the germline V gene are SGHTA and FQGNSA.

This clonotype was counted a few times. The rearrangement links TRBV28 to TRBJ1-4, with D unclear. Trimming stripped 1 base from V and 0 bases from J, with 6 bases between. CDR1 is MDHEN, CDR2 SYDVKM, per germline. The CDR3 covers 15 residues. CDR3 DNA sequence: TGTGCCAGCAGTTTATCCAGGTCAACTAATGAAAAACTGTTTTTT. Amino acid sequence: CASSLSRSTNEKLFF.

The chain is built from TRBV6-1 and TRBJ1-5, with no clear D. The CDR3 runs to 14 residues. The V gene lost 7 bases and the J gene lost 4 bases, with 14 bases spanning the gap. Germline CDR1 is MNHNS and CDR2 is SASEGT. The chain's CDR3 is CASKNIDGNQPQHF. DNA of the CDR3: TGTGCCAGCAAAAATATAGACGGGAATCAGCCCCAGCATTTT.

Regarding this clonotype: At one boundary the junction diverges from the germline segment, which might be a read error. The chain recombines TRBV29-1 with TRBJ1-1; D ambiguous. Per germline, CDR1 SQVTM and CDR2 ANQGSEA. This CDR3 is 13 amino acids long. This CDR3 reads CSVEHGGWTGAFF. Here the CDR3 DNA reads TGCAGCGTTGAACACGGTGGGTGGACTGGAGCTTTCTTT. Filled out from reference TRBV29-1 and TRBJ1-1, the complete variable domain reads SAVISQKPSRDICQRGTSLTIQCQVDSQVTMMFWYRQQPGQSLTLIATANQGSEATYESGFVIDKFPISRPNLTFSTLTVSNMSPEDSSIYLCSVEHGGWTGAFFGQGTRLTVV.

This clonotype was recorded a few times. The CDR3 sequence: CASSWNRGLSYEQYF. CDR3 DNA: TGTGCCAGCAGTTGGAACAGGGGGCTTTCCTACGAGCAGTACTTC. The rearrangement links TRBV6-5 to TRBJ2-7; 9 bases are a match to TRBD1. V dropped 4 bases and J dropped 1; count of bases not matched to a gene: 5. The V gene's germline CDR1 is MNHEY and CDR2 SVGAGI. The CDR3 sequence is 15 residues long.

The V gene is TRBV11-2, the J gene TRBJ2-5; either TRBD1 or TRBD2 may fit D (5 bases each). The assigned J gene may be wrong: the sequence end matches TRBJ2-1 better. The CDR3 runs to 15 residues. Germline-derived CDR1 and CDR2 are SGHAT and FQNNGV. The CDR3 region has the DNA TGTGCCAGCAGCTTAGGGAATACGGGGCCTCGGGAGCAGTTCTTC. Its protein product is CASSLGNTGPREQFF.

This chain joins TRBV2 and TRBJ2-1, with D uncertain. Germline CDR1 is SNHLY and CDR2 is FYNNEI. V gave up 3 bases and J gave up 2 bases, with 11 bases separating them. This CDR3 comprises 15 residues. CDR3 DNA sequence: TGTGCCAGCAGTGATTTGTCCTTAACCTACAATGAGCAGTTCTTC. Its protein is CASSDLSLTYNEQFF.

The genes are TRBV9 and TRBJ2-5; D call uncertain. V lost 1 base and J lost 5, with 15 bases in between. This CDR3 is built from 15 residues. Germline CDR1 SGDLS, CDR2 YYNGEE. The CDR3 DNA is TGTGCCAGCAGCGTATTAGGTGGTGCCAGGGAGACCCAGTACTTC. Translating it yields CASSVLGGARETQYF.

V and J are TRBV20-1 and TRBJ2-4, with 9 positions matching TRBD1. From germline, CDR1 is DFQATT and CDR2 SNEGSKA (reference sequence). The V segment lost 5 bases and the J segment 0 bases; nucleotides outside the gene matches: 5. The CDR3 length is 15 residues. For the CDR3, the DNA is TGCAGTGCTGGGGACAGGGAGGTAGCCAAAAACATTCAGTACTTC. Its translation is CSAGDREVAKNIQYF.

Worth noting for this clonotype: No conserved phenylalanine or tryptophan ends this CDR3, so it is likely a read error. This chain uses TRBV27 with TRBJ1-6; 8 nucleotides line up with TRBD1. Germline CDR1 reads MNHEY; CDR2 reads SMNVEV (reference sequence). The trim removed 3 bases at V and 6 bases at J, leaving 4 bases unmatched. The CDR3 runs 15 residues. In DNA form, the CDR3 reads TGTGCCAGCAGTTTTCGGGACAGGCGTAATTCACCCCTCCACCTT. Protein sequence: CASSFRDRRNSPLHL.

This clonotype showed up many times. The V call is TRBV20-1, the J call TRBJ2-7, with 7 positions matching TRBD1. The length of the CDR3 is 15 residues. The junction had 6 bases not matched to a gene; V was cut back by 1 base and J by 0 bases. Germline CDR1 and CDR2: DFQATT and SNEGSKA (reference sequence). CDR3 sequence: CSARVQDRSSYEQYF. CDR3 coding DNA: TGCAGTGCTAGAGTCCAGGACAGGAGCTCCTACGAGCAGTACTTC.

The rearrangement uses TRBV4-3 and TRBJ1-4; no clear D. The CDR3 length is 13 residues. Germline V lookup: CDR1 LGHNA, CDR2 YSLEER. V lost 0 bases, J lost 10 bases, and 9 bases lay in between. CDR3 sequence reads: CASSQDPGSKLFF. The CDR3 DNA sequence: TGCGCCAGCAGCCAAGATCCGGGATCAAAACTGTTTTTT.

In its sample, this clonotype was seen many times. The V and J genes are TRBV5-6 and TRBJ2-5; no definite D call. The J call is doubtful: the DNA matches TRBJ2-7 better. CDR3 length equals 12 residues. Germline assignment: CDR1 SGHDT and CDR2 YYEEEE. The CDR3 region is CASSLWEDEQYF. The DNA for the CDR3 is TGTGCCAGCAGCTTATGGGAAGACGAGCAGTACTTC.

This rearrangement joins TRBV18 to TRBJ1-2; 10 bases line up with TRBD1. V was clipped by 4 bases and J by 6 bases; unmatched bases: 17. Germline assignment: CDR1 KGHSH and CDR2 LQKENI. CDR3 size: 18 residues. The CDR3 loop is CASSRLGDRGSGRNGYTF. The DNA for the CDR3 is TGTGCCAGCTCACGCCTCGGGGACAGGGGATCAGGAAGGAATGGCTACACCTTC.

This clonotype was seen a handful of times. This chain connects TRBV7-6 to TRBJ2-1; TRBD2 aligns across 10 bases. With 2 bases clipped from V and 9 bases from J, the junction kept 10 bases outside the gene matches. Germline V gene data show CDR1 as SGHVS and CDR2 as FNYEAQ. The CDR3 has 16 amino acids. The chain's CDR3 is CASSLRAEGTSVEQFF. DNA of the CDR3: TGTGCCAGCAGCTTAAGAGCCGAAGGGACTAGCGTTGAGCAGTTCTTC. The variable domain in full, completed from reference TRBV7-6 and TRBJ2-1, reads GAGVSQSPRYKVTKRGQDVALRCDPISGHVSLYWYRQALGQGPEFLTYFNYEAQQDKSGLPNDRFSAERPEGSISTLTIQRTEQRDSAMYRCASSLRAEGTSVEQFFGPGTRLTVL.